This record covers a single T cell receptor beta chain. Its antigen is unknown. This sample stems from a study of identical twins. The ends lost 4 bases at V and 4 bases at J; junction bases unmatched: 14. The CDR3 runs 19 residues. Germline-derived CDR1 and CDR2 are SGHRS and YFSETQ. Findings and limits, study-wide: Within twin pairs, the out-of-frame alpha sequences they shared showed excess low generation probability.

A universal primer site was added by template switching, and unique molecular identifiers were carried by the cDNA. TCRdb independently ran MiXCR on the 5' RACE reads; one entry per CDR3 protein. The sample includes about 890,000 distinct CDR3 sequences, over 9% of them seen just once. Separately, the same data were catalogued under a study of yellow fever vaccine responses in identical twins.

Sequencing was done on a sample of PBMCs. This TCR was recovered from a woman younger than 35 in good health. This sequence joins TRBV5-1 and TRBJ2-2; the match to TRBD1 covers 12 bases. CDR3 in DNA: TGCGCCAGCAGCGGAGACGGGACAGGGGGCGCTAGCCCCACCGGGGAGCTGTTTTTT. This encodes CASSGDGTGGASPTGELFF.